The 7 T cell receptor beta chains reported below all come from one sample, sequenced in a study of blood T cell repertoires in COVID-19. Measured with immunoSEQ multiplex PCR; TCRdb has only the in-frame clones, and not every one. The sample holds approximately 150,000 clones; about 90% are singletons and the top ten take under 7.5%. The sample comprised peripheral blood. Receptors were obtained from a man older than 75 with acute or convalescent COVID-19.

This clone has a single count. V and J are TRBV29-1 and TRBJ2-3, with TRBD2 as a possible D gene (6 bases). The CDR3 covers 16 residues. The V end lost 1 base, the J end lost 4 bases, and 18 bases lay between the germline ends. Germline lookup yields CDR1 SQVTM and CDR2 ANQGSEA. CDR3 sequence reads: CSVEGGVADLADTQYF. In nucleotides, the CDR3 is TGCAGCGTTGAAGGGGGGGTAGCGGATCTAGCAGATACGCAGTATTTT.

This clone was seen only once. The rearrangement joins TRBV4-1 to TRBJ1-4; unclear D gene. Germline lookup yields CDR1 MGHRA and CDR2 YSYEKL. The germline V and J ends were trimmed by 0 bases and 0 bases, with 11 bases remaining between them. This CDR3 spans 17 amino acids. CDR3 coding DNA: TGCGCCAGCAGCCAAGATCGAGAGGTTGCAACTAATGAAAAACTGTTTTTT. Translating gives CASSQDREVATNEKLFF.

This sequence joins TRBV27 and TRBJ2-1, with TRBD1 as a possible D gene (6 bases). Germline loops: CDR1 MNHEY, CDR2 SMNVEV (reference sequence). This CDR3 region has 14 residues. The ends were cut back, 6 bases at V and 7 bases at J, with 16 bases in the middle. The CDR3 sequence is CASRLELGANEQFF. The CDR3 DNA follows: TGTGCCAGCAGGCTCGAATTGGGGGCTAATGAGCAGTTCTTC.

The chain recombines TRBV19 with TRBJ2-7, with 13 nucleotides matching TRBD2. This CDR3 is built from 15 residues. Germline V gene sequence: CDR1 LNHDA, CDR2 SQIVND (reference sequence). V was pared by 7 bases and J by 7 bases, with 10 bases of the junction left unmatched. CDR3: CASTLGLAGTGEQYF. In DNA, the CDR3 is TGTGCCAGTACCCTGGGACTAGCGGGAACGGGAGAGCAGTACTTC.

The chain joins TRBV5-8 to TRBJ1-6, with D unclear. This CDR3 is 16 amino acids long. V was trimmed by 0 bases and J by 2 bases, leaving 9 bases between them. Germline values: CDR1 SGHTS, CDR2 YDEGEE. CDR3 sequence: CASSLAGGPYNSPLHF. In DNA, the CDR3 is TGTGCCAGCAGCTTGGCCGGAGGCCCCTATAATTCACCCCTCCACTTT.

V is TRBV28 and J is TRBJ1-1, with 7 bases fitting TRBD1. J lost 4 bases, V lost 6 bases, and 11 bases had no gene match. The CDR3 totals 15 residues. Germline V gene sequence: CDR1 MDHEN, CDR2 SYDVKM. CDR3 coding DNA: TGTGCCAGCAGCCCCGGGAGGGGGCGCCGCACTGAAGCTTTCTTT. This gives the protein CASSPGRGRRTEAFF. The variable domain in full, completed from reference TRBV28 and TRBJ1-1, reads DVKVTQSSRYLVKRTGEKVFLECVQDMDHENMFWYRQDPGLGLRLIYFSYDVKMKEKGDIPEGYSVSREKKERFSLILESASTNQTSMYLCASSPGRGRRTEAFFGQGTRLTVV.

V usage is TRBV24-1 and J usage is TRBJ1-2; TRBD1 aligns across 10 bases. The germline CDR1 and CDR2 sequences are KGHDR and SFDVKD. This CDR3 has 16 residues. J lost 4 bases, V lost 2 bases, and 6 bases had no gene match. CDR3 nucleotide sequence: TGTGCCACCAGTGATTCGGCGACAGGGGGCAGCTATGGCTACACCTTC. It encodes CATSDSATGGSYGYTF.